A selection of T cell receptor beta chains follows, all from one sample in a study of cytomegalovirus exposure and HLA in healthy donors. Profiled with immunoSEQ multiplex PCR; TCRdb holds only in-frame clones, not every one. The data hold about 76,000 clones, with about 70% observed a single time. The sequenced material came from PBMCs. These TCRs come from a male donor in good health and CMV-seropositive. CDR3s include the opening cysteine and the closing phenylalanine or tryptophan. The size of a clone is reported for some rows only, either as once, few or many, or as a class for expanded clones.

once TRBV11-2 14 CASRRPGVQETQYF
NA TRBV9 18 CASSLDTNPFSGANVLTF
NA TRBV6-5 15 CASSYSHRGATEAFF
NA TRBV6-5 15 CASSYSGTSRETQYF
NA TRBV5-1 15 CASSPGQGGLETQYF
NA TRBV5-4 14 CASTPTGGNTEAFF
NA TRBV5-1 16 CASSPDTSGPYNEQFF
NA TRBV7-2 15 CASSQQGKINQPQHF
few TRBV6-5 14 CASSYATGGYEQYF
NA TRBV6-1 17 CASSERGTGSSNQPQHF
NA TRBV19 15 CASTSQRVGANVLTF
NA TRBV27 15 CASSPGGGPRETQYF
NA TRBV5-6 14 CASSSIAGQETQYF
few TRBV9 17 CASSEGQGEIGANVLTF
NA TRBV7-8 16 CASSFGVGGAQETQYF
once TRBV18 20 CASSPASLGGGGLPSYEQYF
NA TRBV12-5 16 CASGFTGTKRNTEAFF
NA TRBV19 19 CASSPRGTAGTSRLDTQYF
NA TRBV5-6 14 CASSLSRKRYEQYF
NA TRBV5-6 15 CASSLPGLGTDTQYF
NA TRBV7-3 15 CASSPGLLSTDTQYF
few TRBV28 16 CASSWDRVILLNEQFF
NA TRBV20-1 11 CSATKLGEQYF
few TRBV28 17 CASSRGSLSTTNEKLFF
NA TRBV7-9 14 CASSEAESRQPQHF
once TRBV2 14 CASSMPGQGSPQYF
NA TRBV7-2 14 CASSLDRANSPLHF
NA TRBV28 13 CASRILQGQPQHF